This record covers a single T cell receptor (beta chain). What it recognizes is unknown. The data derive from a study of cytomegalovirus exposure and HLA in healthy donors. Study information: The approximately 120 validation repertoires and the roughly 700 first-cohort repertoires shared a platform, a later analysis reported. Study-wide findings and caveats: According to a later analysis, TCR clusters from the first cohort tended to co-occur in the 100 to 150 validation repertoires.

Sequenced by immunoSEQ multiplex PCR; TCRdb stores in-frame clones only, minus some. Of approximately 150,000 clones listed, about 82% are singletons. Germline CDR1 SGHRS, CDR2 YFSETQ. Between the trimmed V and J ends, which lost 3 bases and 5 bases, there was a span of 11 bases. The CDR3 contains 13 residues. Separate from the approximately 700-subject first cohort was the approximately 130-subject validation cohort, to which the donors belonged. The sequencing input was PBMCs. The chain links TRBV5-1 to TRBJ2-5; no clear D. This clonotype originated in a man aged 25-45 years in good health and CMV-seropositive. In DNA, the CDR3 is TGCGCCAGCAGCTCGATAGAAGTGGAGACCCAGTACTTC. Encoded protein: CASSSIEVETQYF.